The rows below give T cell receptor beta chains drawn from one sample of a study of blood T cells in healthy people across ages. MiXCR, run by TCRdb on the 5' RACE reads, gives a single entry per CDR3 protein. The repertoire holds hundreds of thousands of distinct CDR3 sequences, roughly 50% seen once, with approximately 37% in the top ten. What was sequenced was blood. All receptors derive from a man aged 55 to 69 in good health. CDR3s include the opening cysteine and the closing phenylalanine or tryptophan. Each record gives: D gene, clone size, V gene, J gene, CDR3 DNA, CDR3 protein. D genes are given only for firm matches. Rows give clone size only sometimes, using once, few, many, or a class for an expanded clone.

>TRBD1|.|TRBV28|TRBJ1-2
TGTGCCAGCAGGCGGGGACAGACTAACTATGGCTACACCTTC
CASRRGQTNYGYTF
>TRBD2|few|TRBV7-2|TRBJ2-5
TGTGCCAGCAGCTCTGGACTAGCGGGGGGTAAAGAGACCCAGTACTTC
CASSSGLAGGKETQYF
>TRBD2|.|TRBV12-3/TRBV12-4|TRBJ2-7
TGTGCCAGCAGTTTTACGGGGGGGGACAATGAGCAGTACTTC
CASSFTGGDNEQYF
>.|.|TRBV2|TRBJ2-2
TGTGCCAACATTGGCAGGGGGGACACCGGGGAGCTGTTTTTT
CANIGRGDTGELFF
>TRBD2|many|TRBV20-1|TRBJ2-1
TGCAGTGCTATCAGCGGGGGGGTAAACAATGAGCAGTTCTTC
CSAISGGVNNEQFF
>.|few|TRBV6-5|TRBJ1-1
TGTGCCAGCAGTGACCCCGGGCTGAACACTGAAGCTTTCTTT
CASSDPGLNTEAFF
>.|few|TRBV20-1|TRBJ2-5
TGCAGTGCTTCAGACAGGGCGGGAATAGAGACCCAGTACTTC
CSASDRAGIETQYF
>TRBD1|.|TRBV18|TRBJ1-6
TGTGCCAGCTCACCACTCGGGACAGGGTATAATTCACCCCTCCACTTT
CASSPLGTGYNSPLHF
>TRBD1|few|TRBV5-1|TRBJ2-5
TGCGCCAGCAGCTTCACGACAGGGGAAGAGACCCAGTACTTC
CASSFTTGEETQYF
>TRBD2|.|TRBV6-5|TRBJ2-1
TGTGCCAGCAGTTACAAAGCGGGGGGGAGCTCCTACAATGGGCAGTTCTTC
CASSYKAGGSSYNGQFF
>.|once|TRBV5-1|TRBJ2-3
TGCGCCAGCAGCTTGGTGCAAAGCACAGATACGCAGTGTTTT
CASSLVQSTDTQCF
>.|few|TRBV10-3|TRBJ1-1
TGTGCCATCAGTGAGCTGGGACAAGGCACTGAAGCTTTCTTT
CAISELGQGTEAFF
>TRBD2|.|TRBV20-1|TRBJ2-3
TGCAGTGCTAGAGCCTCTAGCGGAGCCACAGATACGCAGTATTTT
CSARASSGATDTQYF
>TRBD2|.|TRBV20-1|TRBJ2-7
TGCAGTGCTAGAGATTCGGGGGCTAGCGGGGGAACTTACGAGCAGTACTTC
CSARDSGASGGTYEQYF
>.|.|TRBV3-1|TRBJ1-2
TGTGCCAGCAGCCAAAACAGGGAGGGCTACACCTTC
CASSQNREGYTF
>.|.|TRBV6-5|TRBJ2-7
TGTGCCAGCAGCGACGGACAGTTATCATACGAGCAGTACTTC
CASSDGQLSYEQYF
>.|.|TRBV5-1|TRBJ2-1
TGCGCCAGCAGCTTGGTGTCCAATGAGCAGTTCTTC
CASSLVSNEQFF
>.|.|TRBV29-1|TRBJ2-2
TGCAGCGTTGAAGGCCAAGTCACCGGGGAGCTGTTTTTT
CSVEGQVTGELFF
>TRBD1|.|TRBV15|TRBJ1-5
TGTGCCACCGGACAGGGTAGGAACCAGCCCCAGCATTTT
CATGQGRNQPQHF
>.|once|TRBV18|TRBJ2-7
TGTGCTAGCTCCCCCCGACAGGGAGGGACCGCCTACGAGCAGTACTTC
CASSPRQGGTAYEQYF
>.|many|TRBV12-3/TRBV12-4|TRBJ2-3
TGTGCCAGCAGTTTTGGGGGGGGCGGAGATACGGAATATTTT
CASSFGGGGDTEYF
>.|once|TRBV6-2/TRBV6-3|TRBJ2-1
TGTGCCAGCAGTTACCGGGACCCCTCCTACAATGAGCAGTTCTTC
CASSYRDPSYNEQFF
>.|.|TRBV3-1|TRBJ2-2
TGTGCCAGCAGCCCCACGCCGGGCACCGGGGAGCTGTTTTTT
CASSPTPGTGELFF
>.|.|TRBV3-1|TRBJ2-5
TGCGCCAGCAGCCAAACGACCAGTTACCAAGAGACCCAGTACTTC
CASSQTTSYQETQYF
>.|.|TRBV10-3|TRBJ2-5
TGTGCCATCAGTGACGGGGTCCTGAGGGAGACCCAGTACTTC
CAISDGVLRETQYF
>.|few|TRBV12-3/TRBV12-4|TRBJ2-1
TGTGCCAGCAGTTTACGGTGGAATGAGCAGTTCTTC
CASSLRWNEQFF
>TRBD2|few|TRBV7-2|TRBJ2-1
TGTGCCAGCAGCTTAATGCGGGGGTCCTACAATGAGCAGTTCTTC
CASSLMRGSYNEQFF
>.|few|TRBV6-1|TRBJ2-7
TGTGCCAGCAGTGAAGGGGGGGGGCTCTACGAGCAGTACTTC
CASSEGGGLYEQYF
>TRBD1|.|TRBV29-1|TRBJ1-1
TGCAGCGCTCGGGACAGGGGGCTCACTGAAGCTTTCTTT
CSARDRGLTEAFF
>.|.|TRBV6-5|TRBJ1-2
TGTGCCAGCAGTTACGCAGGGGCCTATGGCTACACCTTC
CASSYAGAYGYTF
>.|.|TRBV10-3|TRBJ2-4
TGTGCCATCAGTGAGTCGAGCCAGGCTGGGGACATTCAGTACTTC
CAISESSQAGDIQYF
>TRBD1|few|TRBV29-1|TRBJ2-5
TGCAGCCCGATTTGGGGACAGGGAACCCATGAGCAGTACTTC
CSPIWGQGTHEQYF
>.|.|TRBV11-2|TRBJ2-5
TGTGCCGGCAGCCAACAAGGAGGGGAGACCCAGTACTTC
CAGSQQGGETQYF
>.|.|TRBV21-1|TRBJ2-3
TGTGCCAGATCGAGAAGCTCCCAGGGGGATACGCAGTATTTT
CARSRSSQGDTQYF
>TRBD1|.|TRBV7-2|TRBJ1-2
TGTGCCAGCAGCTTAGCGGGACAGGGATGGAGTAGGGACTATGGCTACACCTTC
CASSLAGQGWSRDYGYTF
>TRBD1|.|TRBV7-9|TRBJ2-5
TGTGCCAGCAGCTTATACTCGGGACAGGGGGCGCGGGGAGAGACCCAGTACTTC
CASSLYSGQGARGETQYF
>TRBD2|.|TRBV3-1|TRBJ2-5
TGTGCCAGCAGCCAAGAAGGCTCTAGCGGGGGGTTGAAGACCCAGTACTTC
CASSQEGSSGGLKTQYF